The present entry profiles one T cell receptor beta chain with its context. Its antigen is still unknown. The source of the sample is a study of T cells in Graves' hyperthyroidism and ophthalmopathy. Overall study context: Peripheral blood samples were taken at initial diagnosis, prior to any treatment.

Uncontrolled infection, other autoimmune disease, pregnancy or lactation excluded patients. Template material for amplifying TCR beta CDR3 regions consisted of RNA transcripts. The HTBI primer set served for first-round RT-PCR of the TCR CDR3. One entry per CDR3 protein results from TCRdb running MiXCR on the multiplex PCR reads. The sample records 200,000 to 250,000 distinct CDR3 sequences, roughly 17% being singletons. Whole-study findings and limits: A median around 6.4 months before onset, the model predicted ophthalmopathy. Blood held most thyroid clonotypes expanded above 0.001 frequency.

The sample comprised blood. The clonotype was recovered from a man aged 50 or older with Graves' hyperthyroidism.

The CDR3 here is CASSPFPGQQGLAGDTQYF. The CDR3 DNA sequence: TGTGCCAGCAGCCCTTTCCCGGGACAACAGGGACTAGCGGGGGATACGCAGTATTTT. The rearrangement uses TRBV9 and TRBJ2-3; 13 nucleotides align to TRBD2. The V and J ends lost 4 bases and 6 bases, in that order; junction bases with no gene match: 17. The germline V gene encodes CDR1 SGDLS and CDR2 YYNGEE. The length of the CDR3 is 19 residues.